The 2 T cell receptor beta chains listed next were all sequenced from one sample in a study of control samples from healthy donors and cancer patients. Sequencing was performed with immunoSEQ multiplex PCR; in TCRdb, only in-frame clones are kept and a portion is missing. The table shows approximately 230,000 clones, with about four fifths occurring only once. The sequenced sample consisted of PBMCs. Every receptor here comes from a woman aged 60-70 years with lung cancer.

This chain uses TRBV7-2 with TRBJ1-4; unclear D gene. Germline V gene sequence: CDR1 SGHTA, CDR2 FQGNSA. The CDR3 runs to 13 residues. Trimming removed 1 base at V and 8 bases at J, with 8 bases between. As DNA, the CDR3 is TGTGCCAGCAGCTTAGGGACCCGGGAAAAACTGTTTTTT. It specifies CASSLGTREKLFF.

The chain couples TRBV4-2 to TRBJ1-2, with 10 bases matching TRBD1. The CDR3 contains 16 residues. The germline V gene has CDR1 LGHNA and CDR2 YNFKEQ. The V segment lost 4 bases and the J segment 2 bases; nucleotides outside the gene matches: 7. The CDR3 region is CASSPTGTGANYGYTF. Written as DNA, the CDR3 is TGTGCCAGCAGCCCTACCGGGACAGGGGCGAACTATGGCTACACCTTC.